This T cell receptor beta chain was retrieved from a study of T-cell memory formation after mild COVID-19. General observations from the study: Day 37-peaking second-wave clones had unconfirmed SARS-CoV-2 specificity.

Germline CDR1 DFQATT, CDR2 SNEGSKA (reference sequence). Trimming removed 0 bases from V and 4 bases from J, with 10 bases in between. This CDR3 has 14 amino acids. This clonotype was seen a few times. Its antigen is still unknown. Using its own MiXCR run on the 5' RACE reads, TCRdb lists one record per CDR3 protein. The sample shows about 110,000 distinct CDR3 sequences, 9.5% to 15% of them seen only once. V gene TRBV20-1 combines with J gene TRBJ2-1, with TRBD1 as a possible D gene (6 bases). The sample comprised PBMCs or a T cell subset sorted from them (not recorded which). The clonotype originates from an adult woman who had mild COVID-19 (a few samples of this study predate the infection). Cell type and time point are not known. The CDR3 is CSARDQDSYNEQFF. DNA for the CDR3: TGCAGTGCTAGAGATCAGGACAGTTACAATGAGCAGTTCTTC.